The T cell receptor beta chain under discussion was sequenced for a study of T cells in Graves' hyperthyroidism and ophthalmopathy. Germline CDR1 is LNHNV and CDR2 is YYDKDF (reference sequence). The CDR3 runs to 15 residues. V gave up 0 bases and J gave up 6 bases, with 12 bases separating them. TCR beta CDR3 regions were amplified from RNA transcripts. HTBI primers drove first-round RT-PCR of the TCR CDR3. TCRdb passed the multiplex PCR reads through MiXCR, listing each CDR3 protein once. Among roughly 300,000 distinct CDR3 sequences listed, under 25% were seen once. The V gene is TRBV15, the J gene TRBJ1-3; D is perhaps TRBD1 (5 bases). The sample consisted of blood. The sequence was obtained from a woman between 50 and 59 years old with Graves' hyperthyroidism. CDR3 DNA: TGTGCCACCAGCAGAGATCCGGGACGGCAAAACACCATATATTTT. Residues: CATSRDPGRQNTIYF.